The 9 T cell receptor beta chains below were found in one sample sequenced in a study of low-dose radiotherapy and immunotherapy resistance in tumors. With TRAV- and TRBV-specific primers, first-strand cDNA was made, covering the alpha and beta chains. The PCR that amplified TCRs ran for about 20 cycles, relying on a constant-region primer and a V-primer adapter. A single record per CDR3 protein comes from TCRdb applying MiXCR to the reads. The sample shows more than 12,000 distinct CDR3 sequences, about half of them seen only once. These TCRs come from a human donor with advanced metastatic prostate, ovarian, gallbladder or colorectal cancer (not recorded which). This table probably holds off-target reads from a library built for another chain.

This clonotype was observed a few times. This chain joins TRBV10-3 and TRBJ2-5; 8 positions agree with TRBD2. This CDR3 contains 16 residues. CDR1 is ENHRY, CDR2 SYGVKD, per germline. V gave up 2 bases and J gave up 6 bases; unmatched junction bases: 11. The CDR3 loop is CAISESGREVRQTQYF. For the CDR3, the DNA is TGTGCCATCAGTGAGAGTGGGCGGGAGGTTCGGCAGACCCAGTACTTC.

J is TRBJ2-3 and V is TRBV7-6, with D tentatively TRBD1 or TRBD2 (5 bases each). With 7 bases removed from V and 6 bases from J, the gap between germline ends came to 14 bases. CDR1 SGHVS and CDR2 FNYEAQ come from the germline V gene. CDR3 length: 13 amino acids. CDR3 DNA sequence: TGTGCCAGCACATGGACATCGGGGGATACGCAGTATTTT. Translating gives CASTWTSGDTQYF.

The CDR3 sequence is CASSLPGRYSPLHF. The CDR3, as DNA: TGTGCCAGCAGCTTGCCGGGGCGATATTCACCCCTCCACTTT. The chain employs TRBV5-5 and TRBJ1-6, with a tentative D call TRBD1 (5 bases). The germline V gene has CDR1 SGHKS and CDR2 YYEKEE (reference sequence). The CDR3 loop spans 14 amino acids. Trimming removed 1 base at V and 8 bases at J, with 10 bases between.

J is TRBJ2-4 and V is TRBV7-2; D gene uncertain. Trimming removed 0 bases at V and 7 bases at J, with 10 bases between. CDR3 size: 14 residues. The germline V gene has CDR1 SGHTA and CDR2 FQGNSA. This chain's CDR3 is CASSLAESGNIQYF. Here the CDR3 DNA reads TGTGCCAGCAGCTTAGCGGAAAGTGGGAACATTCAGTACTTC.

V gene TRBV6-2 or TRBV6-3 combines with J gene TRBJ2-1; D possibly uses TRBD1 or TRBD2 (5 bases each). The V end lost 3 bases, the J end lost 10 bases, and 10 bases lay between the germline ends. The CDR3 contains 12 residues. Per the germline V gene, CDR1 is MNHEY and CDR2 is SVGEGT. The CDR3 nucleotides are TGTGCCAGCAGTTATCCCGGGACGGAGCAGTTCTTC. Translated: CASSYPGTEQFF.

This clonotype was detected only a few times. The J gene is TRBJ2-1, the V gene TRBV18; 12 bases agree with TRBD2. CDR1 is KGHSH and CDR2 is LQKENI in the germline V gene. V shed 5 bases and J 6 bases; nucleotides not matched to a gene: 8. CDR3 size: 16 residues. This chain's CDR3 is CASSSRLAGDVNEQFF. CDR3 DNA sequence: TGTGCCAGCTCATCCCGACTAGCGGGAGATGTCAATGAGCAGTTCTTC.

This clonotype was picked up a small number of times. The rearrangement joins TRBV9 to TRBJ2-3, with D possibly TRBD2 on 5 matching bases. The CDR3 covers 15 residues. Trimming left V 0 bases short and J 4 bases short, with 12 bases between. Germline V lookup: CDR1 SGDLS, CDR2 YYNGEE. The CDR3 DNA is TGTGCCAGCAGCGTAGTCGAGGGCATCGCAGATACGCAGTATTTT. It specifies CASSVVEGIADTQYF.

This clonotype was seen more than once but under ten times. This sequence joins TRBV29-1 and TRBJ2-1; 8 nucleotides match TRBD2. From germline, CDR1 is SQVTM and CDR2 ANQGSEA. V was pared by 6 bases and J by 6 bases, with 10 bases of the junction left unmatched. The CDR3 loop spans 14 amino acids. CDR3 sequence: CSVHPLTSVNEQFF. CDR3 sequence (DNA): TGCAGCGTACACCCTTTGACTAGCGTCAATGAGCAGTTCTTC.

The gene calls are TRBV6-5 and TRBJ2-4; D call uncertain. Trimming removed 6 bases at V and 8 bases at J, with 8 bases between. CDR3 length: 11 residues. The germline V gene encodes CDR1 MNHEY and CDR2 SVGAGI. The CDR3 bases are TGTGCCAGCAGAGACGGATACATTCAGTACTTC. This gives the protein CASRDGYIQYF.